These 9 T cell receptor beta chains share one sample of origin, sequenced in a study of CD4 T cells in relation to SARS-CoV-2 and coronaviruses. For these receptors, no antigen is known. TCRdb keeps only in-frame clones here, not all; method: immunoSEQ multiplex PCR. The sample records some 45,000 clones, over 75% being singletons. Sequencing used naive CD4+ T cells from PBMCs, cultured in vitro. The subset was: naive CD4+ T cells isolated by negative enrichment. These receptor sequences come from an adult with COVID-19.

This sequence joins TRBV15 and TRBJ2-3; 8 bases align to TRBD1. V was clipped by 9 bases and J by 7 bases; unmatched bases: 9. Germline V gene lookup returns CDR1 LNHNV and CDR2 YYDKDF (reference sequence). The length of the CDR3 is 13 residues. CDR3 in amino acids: CATLDRVFYTQYF. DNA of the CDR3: TGTGCCACTTTGGACAGGGTGTTTTATACGCAGTATTTT.

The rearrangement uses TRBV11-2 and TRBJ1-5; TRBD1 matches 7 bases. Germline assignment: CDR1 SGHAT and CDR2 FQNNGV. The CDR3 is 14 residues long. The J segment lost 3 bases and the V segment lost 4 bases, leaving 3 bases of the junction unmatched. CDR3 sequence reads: CASSWDRSNQPQHF. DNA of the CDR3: TGTGCCAGCAGCTGGGACAGATCCAATCAGCCCCAGCATTTT. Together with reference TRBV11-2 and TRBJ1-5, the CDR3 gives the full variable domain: EAGVAQSPRYKIIEKRQSVAFWCNPISGHATLYWYQQILGQGPKLLIQFQNNGVVDDSQLPKDRFSAERLKGVDSTLKIQPAKLEDSAVYLCASSWDRSNQPQHFGDGTRLSIL.

CDR3 residues: CASSHISLGIFEYGYTF. For the CDR3, the DNA is TGTGCCAGCAGTCACATCTCTCTCGGAATTTTCGAATACGGCTACACCTTC. The genes are TRBV6-2 or TRBV6-3 and TRBJ1-2; D uncertain. Germline CDR1 MNHEY, CDR2 SVGEGT. Trimming left V 5 bases short and J 8 bases short, with 27 bases between. The CDR3 spans 17 residues.

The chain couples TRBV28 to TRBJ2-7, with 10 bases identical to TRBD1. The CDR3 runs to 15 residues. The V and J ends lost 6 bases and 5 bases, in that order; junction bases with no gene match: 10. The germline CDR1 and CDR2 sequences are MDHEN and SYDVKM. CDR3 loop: CASSRRDRGSHEQYF. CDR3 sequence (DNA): TGTGCCAGCAGCCGCCGGGACAGGGGAAGCCACGAGCAGTACTTC. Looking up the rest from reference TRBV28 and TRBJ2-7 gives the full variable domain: DVKVTQSSRYLVKRTGEKVFLECVQDMDHENMFWYRQDPGLGLRLIYFSYDVKMKEKGDIPEGYSVSREKKERFSLILESASTNQTSMYLCASSRRDRGSHEQYFGPGTRLTVT.

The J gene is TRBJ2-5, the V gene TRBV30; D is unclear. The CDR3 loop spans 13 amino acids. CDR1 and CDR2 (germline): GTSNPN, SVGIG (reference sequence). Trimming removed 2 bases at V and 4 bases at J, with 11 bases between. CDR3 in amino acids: CAWSHEPRETQYF. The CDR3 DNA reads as TGTGCCTGGAGTCATGAGCCCAGAGAGACCCAGTACTTC.

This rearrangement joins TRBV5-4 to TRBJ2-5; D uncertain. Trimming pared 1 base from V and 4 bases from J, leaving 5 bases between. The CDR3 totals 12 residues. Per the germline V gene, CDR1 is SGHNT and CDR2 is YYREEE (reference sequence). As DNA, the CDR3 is TGTGCCAGCAGCTTGTTGGGAGAGACCCAGTACTTC. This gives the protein CASSLLGETQYF. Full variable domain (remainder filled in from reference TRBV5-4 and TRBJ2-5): ETGVTQSPTHLIKTRGQQVTLRCSSQSGHNTVSWYQQALGQGPQFIFQYYREEENGRGNFPPRFSGLQFPNYSSELNVNALELDDSALYLCASSLLGETQYFGPGTRLLVL.

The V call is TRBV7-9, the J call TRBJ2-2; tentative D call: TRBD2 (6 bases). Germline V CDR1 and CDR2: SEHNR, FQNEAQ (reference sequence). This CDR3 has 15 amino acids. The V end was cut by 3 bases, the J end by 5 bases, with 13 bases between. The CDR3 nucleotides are TGTGCCAGCAGCTTGGGACTCCCTTTGACCGGGGAGCTGTTTTTT. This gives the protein CASSLGLPLTGELFF.

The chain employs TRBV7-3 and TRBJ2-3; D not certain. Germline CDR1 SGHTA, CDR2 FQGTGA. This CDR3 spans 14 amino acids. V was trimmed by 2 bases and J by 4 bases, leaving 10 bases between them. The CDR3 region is CASSLGVVPDTQYF. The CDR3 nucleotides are TGTGCCAGCAGCTTAGGGGTAGTACCAGATACGCAGTATTTT.

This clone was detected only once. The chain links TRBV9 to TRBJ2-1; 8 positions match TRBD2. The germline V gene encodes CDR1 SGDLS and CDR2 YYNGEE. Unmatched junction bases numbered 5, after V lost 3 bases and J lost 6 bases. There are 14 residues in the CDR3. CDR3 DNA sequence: TGTGCCAGCAGCGCCGGACTAGCATCCAATGAGCAGTTCTTC. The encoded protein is CASSAGLASNEQFF.